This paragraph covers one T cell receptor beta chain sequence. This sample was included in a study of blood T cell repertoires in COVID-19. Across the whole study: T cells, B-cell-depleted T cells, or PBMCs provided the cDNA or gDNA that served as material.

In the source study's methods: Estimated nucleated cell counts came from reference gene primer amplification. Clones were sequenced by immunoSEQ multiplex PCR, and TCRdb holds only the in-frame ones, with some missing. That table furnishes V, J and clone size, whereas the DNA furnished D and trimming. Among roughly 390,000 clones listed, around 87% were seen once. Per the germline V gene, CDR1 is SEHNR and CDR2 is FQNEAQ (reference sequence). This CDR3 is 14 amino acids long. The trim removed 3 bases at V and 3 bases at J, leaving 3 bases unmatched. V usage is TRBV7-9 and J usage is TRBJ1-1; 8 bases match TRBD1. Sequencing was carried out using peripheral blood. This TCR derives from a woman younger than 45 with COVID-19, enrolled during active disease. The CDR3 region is CASSLGQAYTEAFF. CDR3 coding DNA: TGTGCCAGCAGCTTGGGACAGGCTTACACTGAAGCTTTCTTT.